This is a list of T cell receptor beta chains from one sample in a study of blood T cell repertoires in COVID-19. Assay used: immunoSEQ multiplex PCR; TCRdb lists only in-frame clones, some missing. The table has 200,000 or so clones, under 85% seen once. Sequenced input: peripheral blood. The source of these receptors is a man between 60 and 75 years old with active or convalescent COVID-19. Each CDR3 is given with its conserved first and last residue. D genes are given only for firm matches. The listing skips clone size in some rows; elsewhere it reads once, few, many or a size class.

TRBJ2-3	TRBV10-3	.	TRBD2	TGTGCCATCACCACAGAGCGGGAGGGTAGAGATACGCAGTATTTT	CAITTEREGRDTQYF
TRBJ2-1	TRBV29-1	.	TRBD2	TGCAGCGTTGACCAATTAGCGGGAGGCTCCTACAATGAGCAGTTCTTC	CSVDQLAGGSYNEQFF
TRBJ2-1	TRBV19	.	.	TGTGCCAGTAGTATTGGCCCACAGTTATACAATGAGCAGTTCTTC	CASSIGPQLYNEQFF
TRBJ2-7	TRBV29-1	.	TRBD2	TGCAGCGTTGAAGATCGTGGCGGGGGGGTCTACGAGCAGTACTTC	CSVEDRGGGVYEQYF
TRBJ2-3	TRBV19	.	TRBD2	TGTGCCAGTAGTATCCGGGACTATACAGATACGCAGTATTTT	CASSIRDYTDTQYF
TRBJ2-7	TRBV4-1	.	TRBD1	TGCGCCAGCAGCCTCGGACAGGGCTCCTACGAGCAGTACTTC	CASSLGQGSYEQYF
TRBJ2-3	TRBV5-1	.	.	TGCGCCAGCAGCTTGGACAGGGCACTAGGCGCGCAGTATTTT	CASSLDRALGAQYF
TRBJ2-2	TRBV15	.	.	TGTGCCACCAGCCGCGAGAACACCGGGGAGCTGTTTTTT	CATSRENTGELFF
TRBJ2-1	TRBV18	.	TRBD2	TGTGCCAGCTCACCAGGTAGCGGGGGTTACAATGAGCAGTTCTTC	CASSPGSGGYNEQFF
TRBJ1-6	TRBV19	.	.	TGTGCCAGTAGTATGGAGGGGAGCAATTCACCCCTCCACTTT	CASSMEGSNSPLHF
TRBJ2-2	TRBV5-1	.	.	TGCGCCAGCAGCTTTGCGACAGCGAACACCGGGGAGCTGTTTTTT	CASSFATANTGELFF
TRBJ2-1	TRBV6-5	.	TRBD2	TGTGCCAGCAGGCTGTCCCTAGCGGGGAACAATGAGCAGTTCTTC	CASRLSLAGNNEQFF
TRBJ1-4	TRBV27	once	.	TGTGCCAGCAGTTTATCATCGGTTGAAAAACTGTTTTTT	CASSLSSVEKLFF
TRBJ1-1	TRBV25-1	.	TRBD1	TGTGCCAGCAGTGAACCGGGACAGGGGGCGAGGGGGACTGAAGCTTTCTTT	CASSEPGQGARGTEAFF
TRBJ2-7	TRBV9	.	.	TGTGCCAGCAGCGTAGGTCTAGCAGAGATCTCCTACGAGCAGTACTTC	CASSVGLAEISYEQYF
TRBJ1-1	TRBV5-1	.	TRBD1	TGCGCCAGCAGCTTGAACAGGGGGAACACTGAAGCTTTCTTT	CASSLNRGNTEAFF
TRBJ1-1	TRBV27	.	.	TGTGCCAGCAAATCCAGGCAGATGAACACTGAAGCTTTCTTT	CASKSRQMNTEAFF
TRBJ2-1	TRBV7-9	many	TRBD2	TGTGCCAGCAGCCCCCGACTAGCGGGACCCTACAATGAGCAGTTCTTC	CASSPRLAGPYNEQFF
TRBJ2-1	TRBV6-5	.	TRBD2	TGTGCCAGCAGCCCGGGAGGGGGGAACTACAATGAGCAGTTCTTC	CASSPGGGNYNEQFF
TRBJ2-1	TRBV5-5	.	TRBD2	TGTGCCAGCAGCTTTCATCCGGCGAGCGGGATCTCCTACAATGAGCAGTTCTTC	CASSFHPASGISYNEQFF
TRBJ2-7	TRBV28	.	.	TGTGCCAGCAGCCCATTGCGGTACGAGCAGTACTTC	CASSPLRYEQYF
TRBJ2-7	TRBV6-6	.	.	TGTGCCAGCAGTTCAGTACCACAGGGATTGTCTCACGAGCAGTACTTC	CASSSVPQGLSHEQYF
TRBJ1-4	TRBV12-1	.	.	TGTGCCAGCAGCCTCCCTAGCAATGAAAAACTGTTTTTT	CASSLPSNEKLFF
TRBJ2-1	TRBV19	.	TRBD1	TGTGCCAGTAGTACAAAATGGGACAGCGAGCAGTTCTTC	CASSTKWDSEQFF
TRBJ1-6	TRBV6-5	.	.	TGTGCCAGCACCGAGGTTTCACCCCTCCACTTT	CASTEVSPLHF
TRBJ2-1	TRBV21-1	.	.	TGTGCCAGCAGCAAAGCGCAAGGCGGGAGGAGGACCTACAATGAGCAGTTCTTC	CASSKAQGGRRTYNEQFF
TRBJ1-2	TRBV5-4	.	.	TGTGCCAGCAGCCCGCGGGGGGCCGAGGTTTACTATGGCTACACCTTC	CASSPRGAEVYYGYTF
TRBJ2-4	TRBV9	.	TRBD2	TGTGCCAGCAGCGCTCTTAGCGGGAGCTTGGGCATTCAGTACTTC	CASSALSGSLGIQYF
TRBJ2-1	TRBV20-1	.	TRBD1	TGCAGTGCTAGTGGGACAGGGGGCTTCAATGAGCAGTTCTTC	CSASGTGGFNEQFF
TRBJ2-5	TRBV5-1	few	.	TGCGCCAGCAGCTTACAGGGTTTGGAGACCCAGTACTTC	CASSLQGLETQYF
TRBJ2-7	TRBV6-5	.	TRBD1	TGTGCCAGCAGCATCCGGGACAGGGGGTCCTACGAGCAGTACTTC	CASSIRDRGSYEQYF
TRBJ1-2	TRBV5-1	.	TRBD1	TGCGCCAGCAGCTCCGCCGGACAGGGGAATGGCTACACCTTC	CASSSAGQGNGYTF
TRBJ2-5	TRBV3-1/TRBV3-2	.	TRBD2	TGTGCCAGCAGCCAAGATCCCCTAGCGGGGGACCCTAGGGAGACCCAGTACTTC	CASSQDPLAGDPRETQYF
TRBJ2-1	TRBV7-8	once	TRBD2	TGTGCCAGCAGCTTTAGGGGGACTAGCGGGAGCTCCTACAATGAGCAGTTCTTC	CASSFRGTSGSSYNEQFF
TRBJ2-7	TRBV4-1	.	TRBD2	TGCGCCAGCAGCCACCCAGGTAGCGGGGCCTCCTACGAGCAGTACTTC	CASSHPGSGASYEQYF
TRBJ2-7	TRBV10-3	.	.	TGTGCCGGAGGCCACAGGGGGGGCGACGAGCAGTACTTC	CAGGHRGGDEQYF
TRBJ2-2	TRBV7-2	once	TRBD1	TGTGCCAGCAGCTTCCCACAGGGGTCGGACACCGGGGAGCTGTTTTTT	CASSFPQGSDTGELFF
TRBJ1-1	TRBV29-1	.	.	TGCAGCGTTTGGACAGACACTGAAGCTTTCTTT	CSVWTDTEAFF
TRBJ1-5	TRBV19	once	.	TGTGCCAGTAGGTGGGAGGGGCTGGGCAATCAGCCCCAGCATTTT	CASRWEGLGNQPQHF
TRBJ2-3	TRBV5-6	.	TRBD2	TGTGCCAGCAGCTTGGTAGAGGCTAGCGGTAATACGCAGTATTTT	CASSLVEASGNTQYF